These T cell receptor beta chains were read from a single sample in a study of T cell repertoires in cytomegalovirus infection. These receptors are not linked to any known antigen. One entry per CDR3 protein results from TCRdb running MiXCR on the reads. The sample consists of about 130,000 distinct CDR3 sequences, more than 25% of them appearing once. The sequencing here drew on CD8+ T cells from cultured PBMCs, taken from culture after CMV antigen stimulation. Receptors originate from a human donor in good health (CMV status not recorded). Some clones in this sample may be carry-over from other donors' samples. Both conserved end residues are part of each CDR3. A D gene is named only where the DNA matches it firmly. Some rows have no size entry. The others give once, few or many, or a class for an expanded clone.

clone size: many
J gene: TRBJ2-7
V gene: TRBV12-3/TRBV12-4
D gene: NA
CDR3 protein: CASRKGGSSYEQYF
CDR3 DNA: TGTGCCAGCAGAAAGGGCGGAAGCTCCTACGAGCAGTACTTC

clone size: NA
J gene: TRBJ2-1
V gene: TRBV6-6
D gene: TRBD1
CDR3 protein: CASAGQGIDGEQFF
CDR3 DNA: TGTGCCAGCGCGGGACAGGGGATCGATGGTGAGCAGTTCTTC

clone size: many
J gene: TRBJ1-6
V gene: TRBV6-5
D gene: NA
CDR3 protein: CASSYVGGGSPLHF
CDR3 DNA: TGTGCCAGCAGTTACGTGGGGGGCGGTTCACCCCTCCACTTT

clone size: NA
J gene: TRBJ2-1
V gene: TRBV28
D gene: TRBD1
CDR3 protein: CASSFPSGQGYNEQFF
CDR3 DNA: TGTGCCAGCAGTTTCCCCTCGGGACAGGGCTACAATGAGCAGTTCTTC

clone size: NA
J gene: TRBJ1-5
V gene: TRBV27
D gene: NA
CDR3 protein: CATQEVGGNQPQHF
CDR3 DNA: TGTGCCACACAAGAGGTGGGGGGCAATCAGCCCCAGCATTTT

clone size: NA
J gene: TRBJ2-7
V gene: TRBV5-1
D gene: NA
CDR3 protein: CASSLVGNGYEQYF
CDR3 DNA: TGCGCCAGCAGCTTGGTGGGGAATGGCTACGAGCAGTACTTC

clone size: NA
J gene: TRBJ2-1
V gene: TRBV7-8
D gene: TRBD2
CDR3 protein: CASSPRRGLAGGSSYNEQFF
CDR3 DNA: TGTGCCAGCAGCCCCCGTCGGGGACTAGCGGGGGGGAGCTCCTACAATGAGCAGTTCTTC

clone size: NA
J gene: TRBJ2-7
V gene: TRBV10-3
D gene: NA
CDR3 protein: CAIGQDRNNEQYF
CDR3 DNA: TGTGCCATCGGGCAAGACCGAAATAACGAGCAGTACTTC

clone size: few
J gene: TRBJ2-1
V gene: TRBV5-1
D gene: NA
CDR3 protein: CASSLDTGGAYHEQFF
CDR3 DNA: TGCGCCAGCAGCTTGGACACCGGGGGAGCTTATCATGAGCAGTTCTTC

clone size: NA
J gene: TRBJ1-4
V gene: TRBV2
D gene: NA
CDR3 protein: CASRQGAPNEKLFF
CDR3 DNA: TGTGCCAGCAGACAGGGAGCCCCCAATGAAAAACTGTTTTTT

clone size: NA
J gene: TRBJ2-5
V gene: TRBV7-8
D gene: NA
CDR3 protein: CASSWGLPGGEETQYF
CDR3 DNA: TGTGCCAGCAGCTGGGGGCTTCCTGGGGGTGAAGAGACCCAGTACTTC

clone size: many
J gene: TRBJ1-3
V gene: TRBV7-6
D gene: NA
CDR3 protein: CASSLDTTSGNTIYF
CDR3 DNA: TGTGCCAGCAGCTTAGACACCACTTCTGGAAACACCATATATTTT

clone size: NA
J gene: TRBJ2-7
V gene: TRBV20-1
D gene: NA
CDR3 protein: CSASVGVTGEYEQYF
CDR3 DNA: TGCAGTGCTAGTGTAGGGGTCACTGGGGAGTACGAGCAGTACTTC

clone size: NA
J gene: TRBJ1-5
V gene: TRBV20-1
D gene: TRBD1
CDR3 protein: CSARVRDSLYYSNQPQHF
CDR3 DNA: TGCAGTGCTAGAGTCCGGGACAGCCTTTACTATAGCAATCAGCCCCAGCATTTT

clone size: few
J gene: TRBJ2-7
V gene: TRBV6-5
D gene: NA
CDR3 protein: CASSPRQVPYEQYF
CDR3 DNA: TGTGCCAGCAGCCCCCGACAGGTTCCCTACGAGCAGTACTTC

clone size: NA
J gene: TRBJ1-1
V gene: TRBV6-5
D gene: NA
CDR3 protein: CASLLSVNTEAFF
CDR3 DNA: TGTGCCAGCTTGCTTTCGGTAAACACTGAAGCTTTCTTT

clone size: many
J gene: TRBJ1-5
V gene: TRBV6-1
D gene: NA
CDR3 protein: CASSEGGRNNQPQHF
CDR3 DNA: TGTGCCAGCAGCGAGGGTGGCCGGAACAATCAGCCCCAGCATTTT

clone size: many
J gene: TRBJ1-3
V gene: TRBV7-6
D gene: NA
CDR3 protein: CASGPSPDRRNTIYF
CDR3 DNA: TGTGCCAGCGGCCCATCCCCAGATCGCCGAAACACCATATATTTT

clone size: many
J gene: TRBJ2-7
V gene: TRBV28
D gene: NA
CDR3 protein: CASTDLGDTPYEQYF
CDR3 DNA: TGTGCCAGCACCGACCTTGGGGACACCCCCTACGAGCAGTACTTC

clone size: few
J gene: TRBJ2-6
V gene: TRBV7-9
D gene: TRBD1
CDR3 protein: CASSMTGGSGANVLTF
CDR3 DNA: TGTGCCAGCAGCATGACAGGGGGCTCTGGGGCCAACGTCCTGACTTTC

clone size: NA
J gene: TRBJ2-1
V gene: TRBV7-6
D gene: NA
CDR3 protein: CASSLDGNNEQFF
CDR3 DNA: TGTGCCAGCAGCTTGGACGGAAACAATGAGCAGTTCTTC

clone size: NA
J gene: TRBJ1-5
V gene: TRBV4-3
D gene: TRBD1
CDR3 protein: CASSQRTGNNQPQHF
CDR3 DNA: TGCGCCAGCAGCCAAAGGACAGGGAACAATCAGCCCCAGCATTTT

clone size: many
J gene: TRBJ2-1
V gene: TRBV7-2
D gene: TRBD2
CDR3 protein: CASSPWTRGGNEQFF
CDR3 DNA: TGTGCCAGCAGCCCCTGGACTAGAGGTGGCAATGAGCAGTTCTTC

clone size: NA
J gene: TRBJ2-4
V gene: TRBV7-9
D gene: NA
CDR3 protein: CASSYKSGTAKNIQYF
CDR3 DNA: TGTGCCAGCAGCTATAAGTCCGGGACCGCCAAAAACATTCAGTACTTC

clone size: few
J gene: TRBJ2-5
V gene: TRBV28
D gene: NA
CDR3 protein: CASSFEYQETQYF
CDR3 DNA: TGTGCCAGCAGTTTTGAGTACCAAGAGACCCAGTACTTC

clone size: NA
J gene: TRBJ1-1
V gene: TRBV6-6
D gene: NA
CDR3 protein: CASTPTPGSVEAFF
CDR3 DNA: TGTGCCAGCACCCCAACACCGGGGTCGGTTGAAGCTTTCTTT

clone size: few
J gene: TRBJ1-5
V gene: TRBV7-9
D gene: TRBD1
CDR3 protein: CASSGGQGGWQPQHF
CDR3 DNA: TGTGCCAGCAGCGGCGGACAGGGGGGTTGGCAGCCCCAGCATTTT

clone size: few
J gene: TRBJ1-2
V gene: TRBV7-2
D gene: NA
CDR3 protein: CASSLYLDSNYGYTF
CDR3 DNA: TGTGCCAGCAGCTTATATCTCGATTCTAACTATGGCTACACCTTC

clone size: few
J gene: TRBJ2-3
V gene: TRBV7-9
D gene: TRBD2
CDR3 protein: CASSLTKRLAWADTQYF
CDR3 DNA: TGTGCCAGCAGCCTTACCAAACGACTAGCCTGGGCAGATACGCAGTATTTT

clone size: few
J gene: TRBJ2-6
V gene: TRBV7-2
D gene: NA
CDR3 protein: CASSLARTDSGANVLTF
CDR3 DNA: TGTGCCAGCAGCTTAGCTCGCACGGACTCTGGGGCCAACGTCCTGACTTTC

clone size: NA
J gene: TRBJ1-1
V gene: TRBV6-2/TRBV6-3
D gene: NA
CDR3 protein: CASSYDMNTEAFF
CDR3 DNA: TGTGCCAGCAGCTACGACATGAACACTGAAGCTTTCTTT

clone size: many
J gene: TRBJ1-1
V gene: TRBV5-1
D gene: NA
CDR3 protein: CASSMGNTEAFF
CDR3 DNA: TGCGCCAGTTCGATGGGGAACACTGAAGCTTTCTTT

clone size: NA
J gene: TRBJ1-5
V gene: TRBV20-1
D gene: TRBD1
CDR3 protein: CSAEGAGGTQHF
CDR3 DNA: TGCAGTGCTGAGGGGGCTGGGGGAACCCAGCATTTT

clone size: NA
J gene: TRBJ2-3
V gene: TRBV27
D gene: NA
CDR3 protein: CASSLGVPTSTDTQYF
CDR3 DNA: TGTGCCAGCAGCTTGGGGGTCCCTACTAGCACAGATACGCAGTATTTT

clone size: many
J gene: TRBJ1-5
V gene: TRBV7-6
D gene: NA
CDR3 protein: CASSLQSGLNQPQHF
CDR3 DNA: TGTGCCAGCAGCTTACAGTCCGGTCTTAATCAGCCCCAGCATTTT

clone size: many
J gene: TRBJ1-1
V gene: TRBV7-3
D gene: NA
CDR3 protein: CASRRQADTEAFF
CDR3 DNA: TGTGCCAGCAGACGACAGGCCGACACTGAAGCTTTCTTT

clone size: few
J gene: TRBJ2-2
V gene: TRBV7-9
D gene: NA
CDR3 protein: CASSSTISSGSNTGELFF
CDR3 DNA: TGTGCCAGCAGCTCGACCATATCATCGGGGTCGAACACCGGGGAGCTGTTTTTT